This T cell receptor beta chain was identified in a study of blood T cell repertoires in COVID-19. Generated by immunoSEQ multiplex PCR, the TCRdb table keeps only in-frame clones and is missing some. Found here are around 250,000 clones, 80% to 90% of them singletons; the top ten hold over 1.5%. CDR3 length: 14 residues. V lost 4 bases, J lost 4 bases, and 7 bases stayed unmatched. Looked up from germline, CDR1 is SGHRS and CDR2 is YFSETQ. Participants were aged roughly 18 to 100 years from around 24 US areas. This clone was recorded a few times. This sequence originates from a woman in her forties or fifties who had recovered from COVID-19. The sequenced sample consisted of PBMCs or T cells enriched from blood (not recorded which). The chain uses TRBV5-1 and TRBJ1-2; TRBD1 matches 7 bases. CDR3 residues: CASSPGTDPYGYTF. CDR3 coding DNA: TGCGCCAGCAGCCCCGGGACAGACCCCTATGGCTACACCTTC.